These 31 T cell receptor beta chains originate from one sample sequenced in a study of T cell repertoires in ileal Crohn's disease. Only in-frame clones appear in the TCRdb table, and some are missing; sequencing was by immunoSEQ multiplex PCR. The sample has 55,000 to 65,000 clones; 70% to 90% are singletons. As to time point: neoterminal ileum biopsy at postoperative endoscopy, about 6 months after surgery. The sequenced sample was ileal tissue. Every receptor here comes from an adult with Crohn's disease.

The rearrangement joins TRBV30 to TRBJ2-7; TRBD1 matches at 7 bases. This CDR3 spans 13 amino acids. Trimming at V came to 8 bases and at J to 0 bases, leaving 7 bases not matched to a gene. Germline CDR1 is GTSNPN and CDR2 is SVGIG (reference sequence). The CDR3 DNA is TGTGCCCAGGGACAGCCGAGCTCCTACGAGCAGTACTTC. It specifies CAQGQPSSYEQYF. The full variable domain, its missing parts supplied by reference TRBV30 and TRBJ2-7, is SQTIHQWPATLVQPVGSPLSLECTVEGTSNPNLYWYRQAAGRGLQLLFYSVGIGQISSEVPQNLSASRPQDRQFILSSKKLLLSDSGFYLCAQGQPSSYEQYFGPGTRLTVT.

V and J are TRBV29-1 and TRBJ1-4; no definite D call. V was pared by 0 bases and J by 7 bases, with 9 bases between. This CDR3 has 13 residues. CDR1 is SQVTM, CDR2 ANQGSEA, per germline. The DNA for the CDR3 is TGCAGCGTTGAAGAAAGTGTCGGTGAAAAACTGTTTTTT. Translated: CSVEESVGEKLFF.

J is TRBJ1-2 and V is TRBV5-5, with TRBD1 as a possible D gene (5 bases). Germline V lookup: CDR1 SGHKS, CDR2 YYEKEE (reference sequence). The CDR3 loop spans 14 amino acids. Trimming shortened V by 2 bases and J by 0 bases, and 8 bases separated the two germline ends. The CDR3 region has the DNA TGTGCCAGCAGCTTTCAAGGGGCTAACTATGGCTACACCTTC. It encodes CASSFQGANYGYTF.

The chain carries TRBV7-9 and TRBJ2-4; 7 nucleotides line up with TRBD2. Germline lookup yields CDR1 SEHNR and CDR2 FQNEAQ (reference sequence). The CDR3 extends over 13 amino acids. J lost 4 bases, V lost 7 bases, and 4 bases had no gene match. The DNA for the CDR3 is TGTGCCAGCAACCCTAGCGGAAAAAACATTCAGTACTTC. Translating it yields CASNPSGKNIQYF. The full variable domain, in which reference TRBV7-9 and TRBJ2-4 provide the parts outside the CDR3, is DTGVSQNPRHKITKRGQNVTFRCDPISEHNRLYWYRQTLGQGPEFLTYFQNEAQLEKSRLLSDRFSAERPKGSFSTLEIQRTEQGDSAMYLCASNPSGKNIQYFGAGTRLSVL.

The genes are TRBV5-4 and TRBJ1-2, with TRBD1 matching over 8 bases. Trimming at V came to 4 bases and at J to 8 bases, leaving 10 bases not matched to a gene. Germline V CDR1 and CDR2: SGHNT, YYREEE (reference sequence). The CDR3 is 14 amino acids. CDR3 loop: CASSRTGNFYGYTF. Written as DNA, the CDR3 is TGTGCCAGCAGCCGGACAGGGAATTTTTACGGCTACACCTTC.

The chain couples TRBV5-1 to TRBJ1-6, with a weak D call TRBD1 (5 bases). Between the trimmed V and J ends, which lost 1 base and 0 bases, there was a span of 11 bases. This CDR3 is 17 amino acids long. Germline V gene data show CDR1 as SGHRS and CDR2 as YFSETQ. In DNA form, the CDR3 reads TGCGCCAGCAGCTTGCAGGGTCCGAGCTCCTATAATTCACCCCTCCACTTT. Translation gives CASSLQGPSSYNSPLHF.

The chain links TRBV7-9 to TRBJ2-3; 8 bases align to TRBD2. Germline loops: CDR1 SEHNR, CDR2 FQNEAQ (reference sequence). After removal of 5 bases from V and 0 bases from J, the junction contained 4 bases not matched to a gene. The length of the CDR3 is 15 residues. The CDR3 sequence is CASSVLAGSTDTQYF. The DNA of the CDR3 is TGTGCCAGCAGCGTGTTAGCGGGGAGCACAGATACGCAGTATTTT.

This rearrangement joins TRBV20-1 to TRBJ2-7; D might be TRBD1 or TRBD2, each matching 5 bases. Germline V lookup: CDR1 DFQATT, CDR2 SNEGSKA (reference sequence). The CDR3 sequence is 11 residues long. With 5 bases removed from V and 7 bases from J, the gap between germline ends came to 12 bases. The CDR3 DNA follows: TGCAGTGCTCCCGGGACGGGAGAGCAGTACGTC. It encodes CSAPGTGEQYV.

The J gene is TRBJ2-7, the V gene TRBV27; tentative D call: TRBD2 (6 bases). The CDR3 runs 15 residues. Germline lookup yields CDR1 MNHEY and CDR2 SMNVEV (reference sequence). The V end lost 1 base, the J end lost 2 bases, and 12 bases lay between the germline ends. The CDR3 DNA is TGTGCCAGCAGTTTATTGGGGGGAACCCCCTACGAGCAGTACTTC. Its protein product is CASSLLGGTPYEQYF.

The genes are TRBV5-5 and TRBJ1-2; D remains unclear. The V and J ends lost 3 bases and 4 bases respectively, with 10 bases between them. There are 13 residues in the CDR3. Germline CDR1 and CDR2: SGHKS and YYEKEE (reference sequence). The CDR3, as DNA: TGTGCCAGCAGCTATCAACAGAGCTATGGCTACACCTTC. This codes for CASSYQQSYGYTF.

The chain has TRBV11-2 and TRBJ1-2; D may be TRBD1 (5 bases). Looked up from germline, CDR1 is SGHAT and CDR2 is FQNNGV. V lost 1 base, J lost 6 bases, and 9 bases lay in between. CDR3 length: 13 residues. The CDR3, as DNA: TGTGCCAGCAGCTTAGCTTCAGGGAATGGCTACACCTTC. Translation gives CASSLASGNGYTF.

V is TRBV10-3 and J is TRBJ1-4, with D unresolved. The CDR3 loop spans 14 amino acids. With 6 bases removed from V and 4 bases from J, the gap between germline ends came to 12 bases. Germline V gene data show CDR1 as ENHRY and CDR2 as SYGVKD. The CDR3 DNA sequence: TGTGCCATCAGGAGTGGGCGGGATAATGAAAAACTGTTTTTT. Translation: CAIRSGRDNEKLFF.

V and J are TRBV5-1 and TRBJ1-1; D perhaps matches TRBD1 (6 bases). The germline V gene encodes CDR1 SGHRS and CDR2 YFSETQ. V was shortened by 4 bases and J by 3 bases, with 7 bases between the two germline ends. CDR3 length: 12 amino acids. This CDR3 reads CASSPGDTEAFF. CDR3 bases: TGCGCCAGCAGCCCAGGGGACACTGAAGCTTTCTTT.

The rearrangement uses TRBV10-1 and TRBJ1-5, with a weak D call TRBD1 (6 bases). The CDR3 runs 14 residues. V shed 2 bases and J shed 9 bases, with 14 bases lying between them. Germline V gene sequence: CDR1 WNHNN, CDR2 SYGVQD (reference sequence). As DNA, the CDR3 is TGCGCCAGCAGTGAGACGGGACAACTAATGCCCCAGCATTTT. Protein product: CASSETGQLMPQHF.

This chain links TRBV11-2 with TRBJ2-1; D ambiguous. CDR3 length: 10 residues. CDR1 is SGHAT and CDR2 is FQNNGV in the germline V gene. V lost 3 bases and J 11 bases, leaving 5 bases between the germline ends. The CDR3 loop is CASSFPKQFF. CDR3 DNA: TGTGCCAGCAGCTTCCCCAAGCAGTTCTTC. Using reference TRBV11-2 and TRBJ2-1 for the parts outside the CDR3, the full variable domain is EAGVAQSPRYKIIEKRQSVAFWCNPISGHATLYWYQQILGQGPKLLIQFQNNGVVDDSQLPKDRFSAERLKGVDSTLKIQPAKLEDSAVYLCASSFPKQFFGPGTRLTVL.

Notes on this clone: This sample includes further DNA sequences coding for the same CDR3. The chain is built from TRBV11-2 and TRBJ2-7; TRBD1 aligns across 7 bases. Per germline, CDR1 SGHAT and CDR2 FQNNGV. V was pared by 6 bases and J by 3 bases, with 2 bases of the junction left unmatched. The CDR3 consists of 12 residues. CDR3 loop: CASSRDSYEQYV. The CDR3 DNA follows: TGTGCCAGCAGTCGGGACAGCTACGAGCAGTACGTC.

This clone has a handful of counts. The rearrangement links TRBV2 to TRBJ2-7, with TRBD2 matching over 7 bases. CDR1 is SNHLY, CDR2 FYNNEI, per germline. The CDR3 spans 12 residues. V shed 8 bases, J shed 2 bases, and the junction held 3 bases outside the gene matches. CDR3 in DNA: TGTGCCAGCGCGGGACTAACCTACGAGCAGTACTTC. Its translation is CASAGLTYEQYF.

The rearrangement links TRBV25-1 to TRBJ2-1; 8 nucleotides align to TRBD2. CDR3 length: 16 amino acids. Germline CDR1 and CDR2: MGHDK and SYGVNS. V gave up 4 bases and J gave up 3 bases; unmatched junction bases: 8. The DNA of the CDR3 is TGTGCCAGCAGTGTACAGAGCGGGGGAGGCTACAATGAGCAGTTCTTC. Translation gives CASSVQSGGGYNEQFF.

The rearrangement joins TRBV19 to TRBJ1-3; D is unresolved. Germline V gives CDR1 LNHDA, CDR2 SQIVND (reference sequence). There are 14 residues in the CDR3. V dropped 3 bases and J dropped 0 bases, with 6 bases sitting between them. In DNA form, the CDR3 reads TGTGCCAGTAGTATCTTCTACTCTGGAAACACCATATATTTT. Amino acid sequence: CASSIFYSGNTIYF.

The V gene is TRBV19, the J gene TRBJ1-4; 7 bases align to TRBD1. V dropped 6 bases and J dropped 13; count of bases not matched to a gene: 14. Per the germline V gene, CDR1 is LNHDA and CDR2 is SQIVND (reference sequence). This CDR3 region has 14 residues. CDR3 sequence (DNA): TGTGCCAGTAGCCACAGGGGTCACGGTTCCGGACTGTTTTTT. Protein sequence: CASSHRGHGSGLFF.

The chain couples TRBV9 to TRBJ2-1; a possible D gene is TRBD1 (6 bases). Germline assignment: CDR1 SGDLS and CDR2 YYNGEE. CDR3 length: 16 residues. Trimming left V 0 bases short and J 4 bases short, with 14 bases between. This CDR3 is CASSVGAGTLYNEQFF. For the CDR3, the DNA is TGTGCCAGCAGCGTAGGTGCAGGGACATTATACAATGAGCAGTTCTTC.

The chain combines TRBV29-1 with TRBJ2-7; 8 bases match TRBD2. The junction had 8 bases not matched to a gene; V was cut back by 0 bases and J by 4 bases. CDR3 length: 15 amino acids. CDR1 is SQVTM, CDR2 ANQGSEA, per germline. The CDR3 protein is CSVEDPGRGLYEQYF. CDR3 in DNA: TGCAGCGTTGAAGACCCCGGGAGGGGGTTATACGAGCAGTACTTC.

The rearrangement links TRBV11-3 to TRBJ1-2; D is undetermined. The V end lost 0 bases, the J end lost 4 bases, and 12 bases lay between the germline ends. Germline V gene lookup returns CDR1 SGHNT and CDR2 YENEEA. This CDR3 is built from 15 residues. CDR3 bases: TGTGCCAGCAGCTTAGATCCCAAAGAGGGCTATGGCTACACCTTC. Translation gives CASSLDPKEGYGYTF.

This chain links TRBV2 with TRBJ2-3; 11 bases line up with TRBD2. With 11 bases clipped from V and 2 bases from J, the junction kept 12 bases outside the gene matches. The CDR3 has 16 amino acids. The V gene's germline CDR1 is SNHLY and CDR2 FYNNEI. The CDR3 sequence is CARSKELAGVTDTQYF. The CDR3 DNA reads TGTGCCCGATCCAAGGAACTAGCGGGAGTCACAGATACGCAGTATTTT.

The chain combines TRBV6-1 with TRBJ2-3; 9 bases map to TRBD2. CDR3 size: 15 residues. V shed 4 bases and J 4 bases; nucleotides not matched to a gene: 6. Germline V gives CDR1 MNHNS, CDR2 SASEGT. As DNA, the CDR3 is TGTGCCAGCAGTGGCGCAGCGGGGGGATCAGATACGCAGTATTTT. It is translated as CASSGAAGGSDTQYF.

The rearrangement uses TRBV7-9 and TRBJ1-4, with 11 bases lining up with TRBD1. The ends lost 5 bases at V and 8 bases at J; junction bases unmatched: 13. The germline V gene encodes CDR1 SEHNR and CDR2 FQNEAQ (reference sequence). The CDR3 sequence is 17 residues long. For the CDR3, the DNA is TGTGCCAGCAGCAAGGACAGGGGGCTAATCGTAAACGAAAAACTGTTTTTT. Amino acid sequence: CASSKDRGLIVNEKLFF.

A single count supports this clone. This chain connects TRBV10-3 to TRBJ2-7; D might be TRBD1 (6 bases). Looked up from germline, CDR1 is ENHRY and CDR2 is SYGVKD. The V gene lost 5 bases and the J gene lost 4 bases, with 9 bases spanning the gap. The CDR3 sequence is 12 residues long. CDR3: CAISSGQYEQYV. CDR3 DNA sequence: TGTGCCATCAGTTCCGGACAGTACGAGCAGTACGTC.

The chain couples TRBV4-3 to TRBJ2-2; TRBD2 agrees at 13 bases. Germline V gives CDR1 LGHNA, CDR2 YSLEER. The CDR3 runs to 19 residues. Trimming took 3 bases from V and 2 from J; bases not matched to a gene: 9. The DNA for the CDR3 is TGCGCCAGCAGCCATCACACCCCGGGACTAGCGGGAAACACCGGGGAGCTGTTTTTT. It codes for CASSHHTPGLAGNTGELFF.

The chain carries TRBV7-2 and TRBJ2-3, with TRBD2 identical over 12 bases. The CDR3 is made up of 17 amino acids. V gave up 5 bases and J gave up 6 bases; unmatched junction bases: 12. Germline V CDR1 and CDR2: SGHTA, FQGNSA. CDR3 nucleotide sequence: TGTGCCAGCAGCCACGGACTAGCGGGACTCGTGGGGGATACGCAGTATTTT. Translation: CASSHGLAGLVGDTQYF.

The chain employs TRBV30 and TRBJ1-1; D gene uncertain. Germline V gene data show CDR1 as GTSNPN and CDR2 as SVGIG (reference sequence). CDR3 length: 13 residues. The ends were cut back, 0 bases at V and 1 base at J, with 6 bases in the middle. CDR3: CAWSVLKNTEAFF. In DNA form, the CDR3 reads TGTGCCTGGAGTGTACTGAAGAACACTGAAGCTTTCTTT. Supplemented by reference TRBV30 and TRBJ1-1, the full variable domain reads SQTIHQWPATLVQPVGSPLSLECTVEGTSNPNLYWYRQAAGRGLQLLFYSVGIGQISSEVPQNLSASRPQDRQFILSSKKLLLSDSGFYLCAWSVLKNTEAFFGQGTRLTVV.

The V call is TRBV30, the J call TRBJ2-5; 8 bases match TRBD1. CDR1 and CDR2 (germline): GTSNPN, SVGIG (reference sequence). Trimming took 2 bases from V and 2 from J; bases not matched to a gene: 4. CDR3 size: 14 residues. The CDR3 nucleotides read TGTGCCTGGAGTAAGGGACAGGCACAAGAGACCCAGTACTTC. Its protein product is CAWSKGQAQETQYF.